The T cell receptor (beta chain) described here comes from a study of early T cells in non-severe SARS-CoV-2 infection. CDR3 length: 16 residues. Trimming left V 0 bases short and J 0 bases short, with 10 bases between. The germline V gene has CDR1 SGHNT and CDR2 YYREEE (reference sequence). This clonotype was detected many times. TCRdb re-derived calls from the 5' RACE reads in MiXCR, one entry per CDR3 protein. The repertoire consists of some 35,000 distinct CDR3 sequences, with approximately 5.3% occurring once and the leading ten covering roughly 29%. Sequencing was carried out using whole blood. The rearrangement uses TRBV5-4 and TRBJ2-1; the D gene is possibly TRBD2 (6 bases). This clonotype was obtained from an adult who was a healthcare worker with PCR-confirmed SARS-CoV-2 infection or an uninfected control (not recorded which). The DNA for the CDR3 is TGTGCCAGCAGCTTGGGCGGGGCCAGCTCCTACAATGAGCAGTTCTTC. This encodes CASSLGGASSYNEQFF. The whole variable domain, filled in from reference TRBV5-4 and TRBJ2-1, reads ETGVTQSPTHLIKTRGQQVTLRCSSQSGHNTVSWYQQALGQGPQFIFQYYREEENGRGNFPPRFSGLQFPNYSSELNVNALELDDSALYLCASSLGGASSYNEQFFGPGTRLTVL.